Listed below are T cell receptor beta chains from one sample, sequenced in a study of regulatory T cells in long-lasting Graves disease. TCRdb re-analysed the multiplex PCR reads in MiXCR, keeping a single row per CDR3 protein. This table holds about 400,000 distinct CDR3 sequences, roughly a sixth found once. Sequences were derived from peripheral blood mononuclear cells (PBMCs), sampled at new diagnosis, from a patient treated with antithyroid drugs. The receptor source for this set is a female donor with Graves disease. Each CDR3 is given with its conserved first and last residue. The D gene is left open where the match is weak. Only some rows state a clone size, as once, few, many or a class for expanded clones.

V gene: TRBV10-3; J gene: TRBJ1-2; clone size: few; D gene: -; CDR3 protein: CAIRNTEIYGYTF; CDR3 DNA: TGTGCCATCAGAAATACAGAGATCTATGGCTACACCTTC
V gene: TRBV30; J gene: TRBJ1-5; clone size: many; D gene: -; CDR3 protein: CAWRLAGNQPQHF; CDR3 DNA: TGTGCCTGGAGGTTAGCCGGCAATCAGCCCCAGCATTTT
V gene: TRBV5-5; J gene: TRBJ2-6; clone size: few; D gene: TRBD1; CDR3 protein: CASSFPGQGTGANVLTF; CDR3 DNA: TGTGCCAGCAGTTTTCCGGGACAGGGTACGGGGGCCAACGTCCTGACTTTC
V gene: TRBV20-1; J gene: TRBJ2-5; clone size: once; D gene: -; CDR3 protein: CSAREFSRDQETQYF; CDR3 DNA: TGCAGTGCTAGAGAATTCTCCAGGGATCAAGAGACCCAGTACTTC
V gene: TRBV10-3; J gene: TRBJ1-4; clone size: many; D gene: -; CDR3 protein: CAISRDGGNEKLFF; CDR3 DNA: TGTGCCATCAGCCGGGACGGTGGTAATGAAAAACTGTTTTTT
V gene: TRBV27; J gene: TRBJ2-7; clone size: -; D gene: TRBD1; CDR3 protein: CASSSSDRGGNEQYF; CDR3 DNA: TGTGCCAGCAGTTCCAGCGACAGGGGCGGGAATGAGCAGTACTTC
V gene: TRBV7-9; J gene: TRBJ2-5; clone size: many; D gene: TRBD1; CDR3 protein: CASSPGQGWDQETQYF; CDR3 DNA: TGTGCCAGCAGCCCGGGACAGGGATGGGACCAAGAGACCCAGTACTTC
V gene: TRBV6-5; J gene: TRBJ1-2; clone size: -; D gene: -; CDR3 protein: CASSYGRSGYGYTF; CDR3 DNA: TGTGCCAGCAGTTATGGCAGGTCCGGCTATGGCTACACCTTC
V gene: TRBV28; J gene: TRBJ2-1; clone size: many; D gene: -; CDR3 protein: CASSELYNEQFF; CDR3 DNA: TGTGCCAGCAGTGAACTCTACAATGAGCAGTTCTTC
V gene: TRBV20-1; J gene: TRBJ2-7; clone size: many; D gene: -; CDR3 protein: CSARASYEQYF; CDR3 DNA: TGCAGTGCTAGAGCATCCTACGAGCAGTACTTC
V gene: TRBV12-3/TRBV12-4; J gene: TRBJ2-7; clone size: many; D gene: -; CDR3 protein: CASSFFGHKTYEQYF; CDR3 DNA: -
V gene: TRBV5-4; J gene: TRBJ2-5; clone size: many; D gene: TRBD1; CDR3 protein: CASSMAQGAQQETQYF; CDR3 DNA: TGTGCCAGCAGCATGGCCCAGGGGGCCCAACAAGAGACCCAGTACTTC
V gene: TRBV2; J gene: TRBJ1-2; clone size: many; D gene: -; CDR3 protein: CASSEAGKGSYGYTF; CDR3 DNA: TGTGCCAGCAGTGAGGCAGGGAAGGGGAGCTATGGCTACACCTTC
V gene: TRBV5-1; J gene: TRBJ2-7; clone size: many; D gene: -; CDR3 protein: CASSLAKDYEQYF; CDR3 DNA: TGCGCCAGCAGCTTGGCCAAGGACTACGAGCAGTACTTC
V gene: TRBV27; J gene: TRBJ1-5; clone size: many; D gene: -; CDR3 protein: CASAITSRGQPQHF; CDR3 DNA: TGTGCCAGCGCTATTACCTCCCGTGGTCAGCCCCAGCATTTT
V gene: TRBV20-1; J gene: TRBJ1-1; clone size: few; D gene: -; CDR3 protein: CSAEVNAGTTNTEAFF; CDR3 DNA: TGCAGTGCCGAAGTGAACGCCGGGACAACGAACACTGAAGCTTTCTTT
V gene: TRBV7-3; J gene: TRBJ1-6; clone size: many; D gene: TRBD1; CDR3 protein: CASSLIPTGVYNSPLHF; CDR3 DNA: TGTGCCAGCAGCTTAATCCCGACAGGGGTCTATAATTCACCCCTCCACTTT
V gene: TRBV12-3/TRBV12-4; J gene: TRBJ2-1; clone size: few; D gene: -; CDR3 protein: CASRTHLPHRAPYNEQFF; CDR3 DNA: TGTGCCAGCAGAACACACCTCCCCCACAGGGCTCCCTACAATGAGCAGTTCTTC
V gene: TRBV19; J gene: TRBJ1-6; clone size: few; D gene: -; CDR3 protein: CASSIDRQSRGVSPLHF; CDR3 DNA: TGTGCCAGTAGTATAGATCGCCAGTCACGAGGAGTATCACCCCTCCACTTT
V gene: TRBV27; J gene: TRBJ1-1; clone size: -; D gene: TRBD1; CDR3 protein: CASRQGAPNTEAFF; CDR3 DNA: TGTGCCAGCAGGCAGGGGGCTCCGAACACTGAAGCTTTCTTT
V gene: TRBV28; J gene: TRBJ2-3; clone size: many; D gene: -; CDR3 protein: CASSLSLLDLGTDTQYF; CDR3 DNA: TGTGCCAGCAGTTTATCCCTCCTAGATCTTGGCACAGATACGCAGTATTTT
V gene: TRBV7-2; J gene: TRBJ2-5; clone size: many; D gene: -; CDR3 protein: CASSSQGSETQYF; CDR3 DNA: TGCGCCAGCAGCTCGCAGGGGAGCGAGACCCAGTACTTC
V gene: TRBV20-1; J gene: TRBJ2-1; clone size: few; D gene: TRBD2; CDR3 protein: CSAPREPRGDEQFF; CDR3 DNA: TGCAGTGCTCCCCGGGAGCCCCGGGGGGATGAGCAGTTCTTC
V gene: TRBV5-6; J gene: TRBJ2-4; clone size: many; D gene: TRBD2; CDR3 protein: CASSLATVAGVKNIQYF; CDR3 DNA: TGTGCCAGCAGCTTAGCGACCGTAGCGGGGGTCAAAAACATTCAGTACTTC
V gene: TRBV2; J gene: TRBJ2-1; clone size: many; D gene: -; CDR3 protein: CASSAGSYEQFF; CDR3 DNA: TGTGCCAGCAGTGCCGGGTCGTATGAGCAGTTCTTC
V gene: TRBV12-3/TRBV12-4; J gene: TRBJ2-7; clone size: -; D gene: TRBD1; CDR3 protein: CASTPPGQGFHEQYF; CDR3 DNA: TGTGCCAGCACCCCCCCCGGACAGGGGTTCCACGAGCAGTACTTC
V gene: TRBV4-1; J gene: TRBJ2-1; clone size: few; D gene: TRBD2; CDR3 protein: CASSDSGSFEQFF; CDR3 DNA: TGCGCCAGCAGCGATAGCGGGAGCTTCGAGCAGTTCTTC
V gene: TRBV7-3; J gene: TRBJ1-6; clone size: many; D gene: -; CDR3 protein: CASSLNARNSPLHF; CDR3 DNA: TGTGCCAGCAGCTTAAACGCCAGGAATTCACCCCTCCACTTT
V gene: TRBV18; J gene: TRBJ2-7; clone size: many; D gene: TRBD1; CDR3 protein: CASSPRQGTEQYF; CDR3 DNA: TGTGCCAGCTCACCGCGACAGGGAACCGAGCAGTACTTC
V gene: TRBV5-1; J gene: TRBJ2-1; clone size: -; D gene: -; CDR3 protein: CASSLAGRQFF; CDR3 DNA: TGCGCCAGCAGCTTGGCTGGGAGGCAGTTCTTC
V gene: TRBV6-1; J gene: TRBJ1-5; clone size: many; D gene: TRBD1; CDR3 protein: CASSPAGQGNQPQHF; CDR3 DNA: TGTGCCAGCAGTCCCGCAGGACAGGGCAATCAGCCCCAGCATTTT
V gene: TRBV10-3; J gene: TRBJ1-2; clone size: many; D gene: -; CDR3 protein: CAISDHRVGDGYTF; CDR3 DNA: TGTGCCATCAGTGACCACAGAGTAGGAGATGGCTACACCTTC
V gene: TRBV28; J gene: TRBJ2-5; clone size: -; D gene: TRBD2; CDR3 protein: CASSLLAGVLDETQYF; CDR3 DNA: TGTGCCAGCAGTTTACTAGCGGGAGTGCTCGACGAGACCCAGTACTTC
V gene: TRBV28; J gene: TRBJ2-1; clone size: -; D gene: -; CDR3 protein: CASRKGGVASNEQFF; CDR3 DNA: TGTGCCAGCAGAAAGGGGGGAGTAGCATCCAATGAGCAGTTCTTC
V gene: TRBV5-1; J gene: TRBJ1-1; clone size: few; D gene: TRBD1; CDR3 protein: CASSTDTGGAWAFF; CDR3 DNA: TGCGCCAGCAGTACCGATACAGGGGGCGCGTGGGCTTTCTTT
V gene: TRBV5-6; J gene: TRBJ2-7; clone size: -; D gene: TRBD2; CDR3 protein: CASSLAGGQREFYEQYF; CDR3 DNA: TGTGCCAGCAGCTTGGCCGGGGGCCAGCGGGAGTTTTACGAGCAGTACTTC
V gene: TRBV6-5; J gene: TRBJ2-7; clone size: -; D gene: TRBD2; CDR3 protein: CASSYGGTSSEQYF; CDR3 DNA: TGTGCCAGCAGTTACGGAGGGACTAGCAGCGAGCAGTACTTC
V gene: TRBV7-2; J gene: TRBJ2-5; clone size: many; D gene: -; CDR3 protein: CASSLARTATRRAQYF; CDR3 DNA: TGTGCCAGCAGCTTGGCTCGAACAGCGACTAGACGGGCCCAGTACTTC
V gene: TRBV27; J gene: TRBJ1-5; clone size: -; D gene: -; CDR3 protein: CASSSYRVDQPQHF; CDR3 DNA: TGTGCCAGCAGCTCCTACAGGGTGGATCAGCCCCAGCATTTT
V gene: TRBV5-1; J gene: TRBJ2-5; clone size: many; D gene: -; CDR3 protein: CASSLDQGAQETQYF; CDR3 DNA: TGCGCCAGCAGCTTGGACCAAGGGGCACAAGAGACCCAGTACTTC
V gene: TRBV20-1; J gene: TRBJ2-5; clone size: many; D gene: TRBD2; CDR3 protein: CSARSGGDEETQYF; CDR3 DNA: TGCAGTGCTAGGAGCGGGGGGGATGAAGAGACCCAGTACTTC
V gene: TRBV9; J gene: TRBJ2-6; clone size: few; D gene: -; CDR3 protein: CASSVRGSSGANVLTF; CDR3 DNA: TGTGCCAGCAGCGTAAGGGGGAGCTCTGGGGCCAACGTCCTGACTTTC
V gene: TRBV7-9; J gene: TRBJ2-1; clone size: -; D gene: -; CDR3 protein: CASSLVIRGNEQFF; CDR3 DNA: TGTGCCAGCAGCTTAGTAATTCGTGGCAATGAGCAGTTCTTC
V gene: TRBV7-9; J gene: TRBJ2-1; clone size: -; D gene: -; CDR3 protein: CASSLGGGASYNEQFF; CDR3 DNA: TGTGCCAGCAGCTTGGGCGGCGGGGCGTCCTACAATGAGCAGTTCTTC